Detailed here is one TCR beta chain. Its target is unknown. The CDR3 is 12 amino acids. Germline loops: CDR1 SGHDN, CDR2 FVKESK. Deletions cut 3 bases from V and 7 bases from J, with 9 bases between. CD4+CD45RO+CD25- cells were isolated as memory CD4+ T cells. Constant-region reverse primers amplified full-length variable regions, followed by semi-nested Nested Universal Primer A PCR. TCRdb itself ran the 5' RACE reads through MiXCR, one entry per CDR3 protein. The sample comprises some 32,000 distinct CDR3 sequences, approximately 25% of which are singletons, and around 4% rests with the top ten. Study outcomes and limitations: Greatest tumor Treg TCR overlap was with tumor naive CD4+ cells. The TCR gene usage of tumor memory CD4+ T cells clustered together with blood and lymph node memory CD4+ cells and with lymph node naive CD4+ cells.

The sequence was collected from a female donor with breast cancer. The sequenced material came from memory CD4+ T cells sorted from blood. The sample's subset: memory CD4+ T cells, CD4+CD45RO+CD25-. This chain uses TRBV14 with TRBJ1-2; the D gene is possibly TRBD1 (6 bases). CDR3 residues: CASSHVRGGYTF. The CDR3 bases are TGTGCCAGCAGCCATGTCAGGGGTGGCTACACCTTC. The whole variable domain, remainder taken from reference TRBV14 and TRBJ1-2, is EAGVTQFPSHSVIEKGQTVTLRCDPISGHDNLYWYRRVMGKEIKFLLHFVKESKQDESGMPNNRFLAERTGGTYSTLKVQPAELEDSGVYFCASSHVRGGYTFGSGTRLTVV.